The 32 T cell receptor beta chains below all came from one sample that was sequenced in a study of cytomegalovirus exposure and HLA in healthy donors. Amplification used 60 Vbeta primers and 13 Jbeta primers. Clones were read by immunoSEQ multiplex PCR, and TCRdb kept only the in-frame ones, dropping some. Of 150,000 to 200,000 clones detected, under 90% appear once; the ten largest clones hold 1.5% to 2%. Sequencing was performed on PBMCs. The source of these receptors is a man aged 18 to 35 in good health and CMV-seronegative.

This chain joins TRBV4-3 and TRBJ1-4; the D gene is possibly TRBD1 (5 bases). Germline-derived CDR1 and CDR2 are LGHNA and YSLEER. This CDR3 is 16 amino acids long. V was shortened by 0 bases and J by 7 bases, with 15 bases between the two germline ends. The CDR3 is CASSQDAGRLSEKLFF. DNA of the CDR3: TGCGCCAGCAGCCAAGACGCGGGACGTTTATCTGAAAAACTGTTTTTT.

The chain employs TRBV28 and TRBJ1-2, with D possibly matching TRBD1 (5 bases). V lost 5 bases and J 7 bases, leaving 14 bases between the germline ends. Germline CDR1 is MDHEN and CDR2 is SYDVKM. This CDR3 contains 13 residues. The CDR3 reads CASSVGGGRGYTF. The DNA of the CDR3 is TGTGCCAGCAGTGTCGGGGGAGGACGTGGCTACACCTTC.

CDR3 DNA sequence: TGTGCCAGCAGCCCGAGGGGCGGCACGGGAGACTACAATGAGCAGTTCTTC. This translates into CASSPRGGTGDYNEQFF. The V gene is TRBV7-8, the J gene TRBJ2-1, with D possibly being TRBD2 (6 bases). The CDR3 loop spans 17 amino acids. V lost 5 bases, J lost 3 bases, and 20 bases lay in between. Germline V gives CDR1 SGHVS, CDR2 FQNEAQ.

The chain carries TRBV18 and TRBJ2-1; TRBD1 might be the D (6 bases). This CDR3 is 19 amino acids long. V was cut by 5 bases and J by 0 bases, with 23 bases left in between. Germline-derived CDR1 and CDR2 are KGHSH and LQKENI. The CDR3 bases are TGTGCCAGCTCATCCCGGACAGCCTTGCAACTTAGCTCCTACAATGAGCAGTTCTTC. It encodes CASSSRTALQLSSYNEQFF.

The CDR3 sequence: CASTASGGSYNEQFF. In nucleotides, the CDR3 is TGTGCCAGCACTGCCTCGGGGGGATCCTACAATGAGCAGTTCTTC. The rearrangement links TRBV7-3 to TRBJ2-1, with TRBD2 matching over 7 bases. The V and J ends lost 7 bases and 1 base, in that order; junction bases with no gene match: 7. Germline V gene lookup returns CDR1 SGHTA and CDR2 FQGTGA. The CDR3 has 15 amino acids.

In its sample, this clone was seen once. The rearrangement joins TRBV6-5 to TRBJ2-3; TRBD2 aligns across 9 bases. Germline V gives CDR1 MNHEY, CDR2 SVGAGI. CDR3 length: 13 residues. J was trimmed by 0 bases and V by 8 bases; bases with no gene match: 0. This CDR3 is CASLAGSTDTQYF. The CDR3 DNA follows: TGTGCCAGCCTAGCGGGGAGCACAGATACGCAGTATTTT.

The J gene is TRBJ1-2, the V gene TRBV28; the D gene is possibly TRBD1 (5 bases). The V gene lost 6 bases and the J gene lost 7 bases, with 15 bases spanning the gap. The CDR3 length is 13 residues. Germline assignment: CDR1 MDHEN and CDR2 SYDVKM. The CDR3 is CASSTTGPVGYTF. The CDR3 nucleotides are TGTGCCAGCAGCACTACAGGCCCCGTTGGCTACACCTTC.

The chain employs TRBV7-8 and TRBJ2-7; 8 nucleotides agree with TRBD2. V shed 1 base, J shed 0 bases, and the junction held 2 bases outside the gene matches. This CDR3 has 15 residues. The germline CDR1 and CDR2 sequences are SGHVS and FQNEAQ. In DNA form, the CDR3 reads TGTGCCAGCAGCTTAGAGGCGGGGGGCTCCTACGAGCAGTACTTC. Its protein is CASSLEAGGSYEQYF.

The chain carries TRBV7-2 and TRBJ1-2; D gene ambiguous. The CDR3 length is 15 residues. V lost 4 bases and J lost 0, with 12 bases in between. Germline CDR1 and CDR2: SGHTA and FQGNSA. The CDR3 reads CASSSSFLANYGYTF. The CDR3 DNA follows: TGTGCCAGCAGCTCTTCTTTCCTAGCTAACTATGGCTACACCTTC.

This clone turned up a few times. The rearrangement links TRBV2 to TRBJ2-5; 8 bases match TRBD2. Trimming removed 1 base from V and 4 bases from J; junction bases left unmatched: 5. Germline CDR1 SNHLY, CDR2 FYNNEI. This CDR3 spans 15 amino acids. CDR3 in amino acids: CASSEEGGGRETQYF. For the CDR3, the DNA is TGTGCCAGCAGTGAAGAGGGCGGGGGGAGAGAGACCCAGTACTTC.

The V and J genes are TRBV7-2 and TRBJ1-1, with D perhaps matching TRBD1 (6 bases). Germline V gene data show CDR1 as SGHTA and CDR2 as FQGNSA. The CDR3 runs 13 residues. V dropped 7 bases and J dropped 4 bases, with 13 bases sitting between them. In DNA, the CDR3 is TGTGCCAGCAAGGGGGTGTTGGTCACTGAAGCTTTCTTT. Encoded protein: CASKGVLVTEAFF. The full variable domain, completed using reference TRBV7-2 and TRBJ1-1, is GAGVSQSPSNKVTEKGKDVELRCDPISGHTALYWYRQSLGQGLEFLIYFQGNSAPDKSGLPSDRFSAERTGGSVSTLTIQRTQQEDSAVYLCASKGVLVTEAFFGQGTRLTVV.

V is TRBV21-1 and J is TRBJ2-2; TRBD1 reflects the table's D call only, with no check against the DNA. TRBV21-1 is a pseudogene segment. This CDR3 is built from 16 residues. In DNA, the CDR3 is TGTGCCAGCAGCAAAGACGACAGGCGTGGCACCGGGGAGCTGTTTTTT. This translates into CASSKDDRRGTGELFF.

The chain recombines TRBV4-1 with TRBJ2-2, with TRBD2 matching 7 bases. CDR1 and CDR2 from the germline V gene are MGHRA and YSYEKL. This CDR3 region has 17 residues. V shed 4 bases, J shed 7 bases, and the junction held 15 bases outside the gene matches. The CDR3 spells CASSPLAGRAGNGELFF. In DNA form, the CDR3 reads TGCGCCAGCAGCCCCCTTGCAGGGAGGGCCGGGAACGGGGAGCTGTTTTTT.

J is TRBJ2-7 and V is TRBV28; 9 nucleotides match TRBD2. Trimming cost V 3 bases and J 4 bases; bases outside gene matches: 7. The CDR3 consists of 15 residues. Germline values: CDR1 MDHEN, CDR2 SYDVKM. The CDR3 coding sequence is TGTGCCAGCAGTTTGTCCGGGACTAGCTGGTACGAGCAGTACTTC. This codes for CASSLSGTSWYEQYF. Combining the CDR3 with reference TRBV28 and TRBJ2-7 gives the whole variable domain DVKVTQSSRYLVKRTGEKVFLECVQDMDHENMFWYRQDPGLGLRLIYFSYDVKMKEKGDIPEGYSVSREKKERFSLILESASTNQTSMYLCASSLSGTSWYEQYFGPGTRLTVT.

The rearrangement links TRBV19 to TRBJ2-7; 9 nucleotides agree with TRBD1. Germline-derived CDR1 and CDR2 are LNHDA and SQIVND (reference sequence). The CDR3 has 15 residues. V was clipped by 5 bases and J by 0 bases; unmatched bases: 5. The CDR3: CASSSGTGRSYEQYF. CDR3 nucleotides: TGTGCCAGTAGTTCCGGGACAGGGCGCTCCTACGAGCAGTACTTC.

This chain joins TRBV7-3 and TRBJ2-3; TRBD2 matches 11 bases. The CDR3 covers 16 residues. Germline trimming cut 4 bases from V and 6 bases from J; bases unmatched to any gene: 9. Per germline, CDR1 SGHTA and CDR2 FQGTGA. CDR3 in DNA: TGTGCCAGCAGCTCCAATAGCGGGGGGGCCGGGGATACGCAGTATTTT. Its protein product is CASSSNSGGAGDTQYF.

As DNA, the CDR3 is TGTGCCAGCAGACCATGGGGCGGGGTGAACACCGGGGAGCTGTTTTTT. Its protein product is CASRPWGGVNTGELFF. The V gene is TRBV7-2, the J gene TRBJ2-2; perhaps TRBD2 as D (6 bases). Trimming removed 6 bases from V and 1 base from J, with 15 bases in between. The length of the CDR3 is 16 residues. Germline CDR1 SGHTA, CDR2 FQGNSA.

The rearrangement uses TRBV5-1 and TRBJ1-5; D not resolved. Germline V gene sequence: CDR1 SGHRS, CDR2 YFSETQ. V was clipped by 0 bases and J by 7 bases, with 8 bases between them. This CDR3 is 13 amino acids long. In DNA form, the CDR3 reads TGCGCCAGCAGCTTGGACAACCACCAGCCCCAGCATTTT. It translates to CASSLDNHQPQHF.

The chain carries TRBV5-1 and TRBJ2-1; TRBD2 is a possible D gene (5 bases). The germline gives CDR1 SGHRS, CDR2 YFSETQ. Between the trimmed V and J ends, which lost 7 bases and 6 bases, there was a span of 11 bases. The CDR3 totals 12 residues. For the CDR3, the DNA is TGCGCCAGCTCAGGCCGGGGCAATGAGCAGTTCTTC. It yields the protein CASSGRGNEQFF.

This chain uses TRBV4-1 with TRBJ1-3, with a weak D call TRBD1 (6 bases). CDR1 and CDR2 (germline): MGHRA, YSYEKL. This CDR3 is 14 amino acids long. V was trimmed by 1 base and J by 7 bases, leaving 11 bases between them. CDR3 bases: TGCGCCAGCAGCCAAGCCGGACAGCGGAACACCATATATTTT. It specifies CASSQAGQRNTIYF.

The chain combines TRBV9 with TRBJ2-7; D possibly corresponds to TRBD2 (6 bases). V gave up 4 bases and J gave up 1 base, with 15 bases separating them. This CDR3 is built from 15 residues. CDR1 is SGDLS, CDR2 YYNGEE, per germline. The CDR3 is CASSPQRLGSYEQYF. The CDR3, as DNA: TGTGCCAGCAGCCCGCAGCGACTAGGGTCCTACGAGCAGTACTTC.

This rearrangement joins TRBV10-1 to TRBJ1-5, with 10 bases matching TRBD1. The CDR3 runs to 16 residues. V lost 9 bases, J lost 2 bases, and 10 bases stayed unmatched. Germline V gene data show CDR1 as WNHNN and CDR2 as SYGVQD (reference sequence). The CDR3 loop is CARATGGKVGNQPQHF. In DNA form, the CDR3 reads TGCGCCAGGGCGACAGGGGGCAAGGTTGGCAATCAGCCCCAGCATTTT.

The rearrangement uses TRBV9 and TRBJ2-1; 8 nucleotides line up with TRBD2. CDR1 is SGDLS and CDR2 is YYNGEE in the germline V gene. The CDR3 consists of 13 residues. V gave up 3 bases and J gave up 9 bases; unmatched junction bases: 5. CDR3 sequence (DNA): TGTGCCAGCAGCGCCGGGGGGGGCGGTGAGCAGTTCTTC. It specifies CASSAGGGGEQFF. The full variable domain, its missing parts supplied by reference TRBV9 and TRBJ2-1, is DSGVTQTPKHLITATGQRVTLRCSPRSGDLSVYWYQQSLDQGLQFLIQYYNGEERAKGNILERFSAQQFPDLHSELNLSSLELGDSALYFCASSAGGGGEQFFGPGTRLTVL.

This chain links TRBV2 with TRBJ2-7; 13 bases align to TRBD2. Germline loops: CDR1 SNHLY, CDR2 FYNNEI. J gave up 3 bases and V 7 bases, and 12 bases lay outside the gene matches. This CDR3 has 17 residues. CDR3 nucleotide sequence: TGTGCCAGCACCGGACTAGCGGGGGATCCTAACCTCTACGAGCAGTACTTC. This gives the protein CASTGLAGDPNLYEQYF.

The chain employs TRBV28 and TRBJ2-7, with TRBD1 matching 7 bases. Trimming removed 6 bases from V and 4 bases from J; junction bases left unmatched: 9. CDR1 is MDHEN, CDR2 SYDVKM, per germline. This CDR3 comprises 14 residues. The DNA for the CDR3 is TGTGCCAGCAGGACAGGGTCTTTCTATTACGAGCAGTACTTC. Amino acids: CASRTGSFYYEQYF.

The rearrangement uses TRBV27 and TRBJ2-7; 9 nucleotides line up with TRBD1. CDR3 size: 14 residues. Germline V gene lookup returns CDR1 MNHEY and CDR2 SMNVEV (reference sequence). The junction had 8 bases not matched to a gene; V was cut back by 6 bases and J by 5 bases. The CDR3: CASSSKGQGHEQYF. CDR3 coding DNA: TGTGCCAGCAGCTCCAAGGGACAGGGTCACGAGCAGTACTTC.

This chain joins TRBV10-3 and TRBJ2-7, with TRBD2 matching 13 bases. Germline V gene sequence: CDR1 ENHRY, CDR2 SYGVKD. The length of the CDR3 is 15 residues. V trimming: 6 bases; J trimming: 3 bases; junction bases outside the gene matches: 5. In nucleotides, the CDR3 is TGTGCCATCAGCGAACGGACTAGCGGGAGCTACGAGCAGTACTTC. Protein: CAISERTSGSYEQYF.

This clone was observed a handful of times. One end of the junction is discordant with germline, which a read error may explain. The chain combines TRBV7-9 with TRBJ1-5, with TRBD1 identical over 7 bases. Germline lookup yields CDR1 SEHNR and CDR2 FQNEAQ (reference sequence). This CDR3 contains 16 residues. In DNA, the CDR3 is TGCGCCAGCAGCCAAGATTACAGGGGTAGCAATCAGCCCCAGCATTTT. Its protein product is CASSQDYRGSNQPQHF.

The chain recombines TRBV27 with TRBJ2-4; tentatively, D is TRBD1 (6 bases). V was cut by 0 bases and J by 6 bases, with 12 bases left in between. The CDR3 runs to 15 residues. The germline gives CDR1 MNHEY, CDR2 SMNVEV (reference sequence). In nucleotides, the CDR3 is TGTGCCAGCAGTTTATCGGCTGGGGGCGGAAACATTCAGTACTTC. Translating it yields CASSLSAGGGNIQYF.

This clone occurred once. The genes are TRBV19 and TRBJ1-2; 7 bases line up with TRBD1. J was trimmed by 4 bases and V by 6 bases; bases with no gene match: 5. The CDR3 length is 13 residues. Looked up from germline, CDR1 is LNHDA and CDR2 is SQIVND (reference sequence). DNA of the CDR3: TGTGCCAGTAGGATACAGGGGACCTATGGCTACACCTTC. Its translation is CASRIQGTYGYTF.

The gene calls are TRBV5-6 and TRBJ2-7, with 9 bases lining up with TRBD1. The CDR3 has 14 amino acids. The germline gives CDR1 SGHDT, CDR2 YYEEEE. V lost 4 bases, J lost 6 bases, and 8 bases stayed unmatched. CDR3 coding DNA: TGTGCCAGCAGCCTTCGGGACAGGGTGAGCGAGCAGTACTTC. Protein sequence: CASSLRDRVSEQYF.

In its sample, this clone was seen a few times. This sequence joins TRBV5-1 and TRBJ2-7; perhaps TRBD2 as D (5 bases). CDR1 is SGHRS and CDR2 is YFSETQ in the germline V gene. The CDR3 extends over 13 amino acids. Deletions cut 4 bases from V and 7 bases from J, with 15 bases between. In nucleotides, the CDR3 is TGCGCCAGCAGCCCGGAGGTTTCTCGGGAGCAGTACTTC. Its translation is CASSPEVSREQYF.